This TCR beta chain stems from a study of blood T cell repertoires in COVID-19. Study in general: COVID-19 samples, acute and convalescent, were from the United States, Italy and Spain.

Assay used: immunoSEQ multiplex PCR; TCRdb lists only in-frame clones, some missing. This table has fewer than 650,000 clones, roughly 91% appearing once. This clone was seen only once. Seattle patients were enrolled while actively infected and followed longitudinally. Trimming at V came to 1 base and at J to 9 bases, leaving 8 bases not matched to a gene. The CDR3 totals 15 residues. Per germline, CDR1 LNHNV and CDR2 YYDKDF (reference sequence). The clonotype comes from a woman aged 50 to 60 with COVID-19, enrolled during active disease. The chain uses TRBV15 and TRBJ2-1; 8 positions agree with TRBD2. Material for sequencing was peripheral blood. For the CDR3, the DNA is TGTGCCACCAGCAGAGTGTTAGCGGGGTCTGTTGAGCAGTTCTTC. Translating gives CATSRVLAGSVEQFF.